A single sample is the source of the 5 T cell receptor beta chains below, sequenced in a study of monozygotic twins with inflammatory bowel disease. TCRdb reanalyzed the 5' RACE reads and collapses them to one entry per CDR3 protein, without DNA. This sample contains some 200,000 distinct CDR3 sequences. What was sequenced was blood. These receptors all stem from a human donor with ulcerative colitis or Crohn's disease, or a healthy co-twin of an affected twin (not recorded which).

The V and J genes are TRBV28 and TRBJ1-1. The CDR3 contains 12 residues. Germline CDR1 is MDHEN and CDR2 is SYDVKM. CDR3 sequence: CASSQPRGEAFF.

This rearrangement joins TRBV7-9 to TRBJ1-5. The CDR3 totals 15 residues. Germline-derived CDR1 and CDR2 are SEHNR and FQNEAQ (reference sequence). The CDR3 protein is CASSLAGLSNQPQHF.

The CDR3 loop reads CASSVEGGQGVPEQFF. The chain employs TRBV9 and TRBJ2-1; TCRdb indicates TRBD1, and absent DNA this call remains unverified. This CDR3 has 16 amino acids. CDR1 and CDR2 (germline): SGDLS, YYNGEE.

V usage is TRBV20-1 and J usage is TRBJ1-1. CDR3 length: 13 residues. CDR1 and CDR2 (germline): DFQATT, SNEGSKA (reference sequence). CDR3 protein: CSATGWGYTEAFF.

The chain employs TRBV6-1 and TRBJ2-3; the TCRdb D gene call, TRBD2, has no DNA to confirm it. There are 14 residues in the CDR3. Germline loops: CDR1 MNHNS, CDR2 SASEGT. CDR3 sequence reads: CASSPGLSTDTQYF.